These 14 T cell receptor beta chains share one sample of origin, sequenced in a study of T cell responses to AZD1222 COVID-19 vaccine. Generated by immunoSEQ multiplex PCR, the TCRdb table keeps only in-frame clones and is missing some. The sample carries over 100,000 clones, 70% to 90% recorded once. The specimen was peripheral blood, collected 28 days after the second dose of the MenACWY control vaccine. All receptors come from an adult who received the MenACWY meningococcal vaccine as a control.

The gene calls are TRBV7-2 and TRBJ1-2; tentatively, D is TRBD1 (6 bases). The CDR3 spans 14 residues. V was cut by 5 bases and J by 4 bases, with 14 bases left in between. CDR1 is SGHTA, CDR2 FQGNSA, per germline. CDR3 residues: CASSLNRVSYGYTF. In DNA form, the CDR3 reads TGTGCCAGCAGCCTTAACAGGGTTTCCTATGGCTACACCTTC.

This clone appeared a few times. The chain recombines TRBV3-1 (or the pseudogene TRBV3-2) with TRBJ2-2, with D hard to call. The germline CDR1 and CDR2 sequences are LGHDT and YNNKEL (reference sequence). This CDR3 has 16 residues. The germline V and J ends were trimmed by 7 bases and 0 bases, with 15 bases remaining between them. CDR3 nucleotides: TGTGCCAGCACCCGATCAGAGACTGCGAACACCGGGGAGCTGTTTTTT. Translation: CASTRSETANTGELFF.

The chain couples TRBV28 to TRBJ1-3; TRBD1 aligns across 8 bases. Germline assignment: CDR1 MDHEN and CDR2 SYDVKM. CDR3 size: 14 residues. V was pared by 6 bases and J by 4 bases, with 5 bases of the junction left unmatched. CDR3 loop: CASRAGDRGNTIYF. CDR3 nucleotide sequence: TGTGCCAGCAGAGCGGGGGACAGGGGAAACACCATATATTTT.

The chain is built from TRBV18 and TRBJ1-2, with 8 bases lining up with TRBD1. The germline V gene has CDR1 KGHSH and CDR2 LQKENI. The CDR3 is made up of 17 amino acids. V gave up 4 bases and J gave up 0 bases; unmatched junction bases: 10. The CDR3 spells CASSHGQGGVANYGYTF. In DNA, the CDR3 is TGTGCCAGCTCACACGGACAGGGCGGGGTGGCTAACTATGGCTACACCTTC. Combining the CDR3 with reference TRBV18 and TRBJ1-2 gives the whole variable domain NAGVMQNPRHLVRRRGQEARLRCSPMKGHSHVYWYRQLPEEGLKFMVYLQKENIIDESGMPKERFSAEFPKEGPSILRIQQVVRGDSAAYFCASSHGQGGVANYGYTFGSGTRLTVV.

The J gene is TRBJ2-7, the V gene TRBV6-5; TRBD1 matches at 7 bases. Per the germline V gene, CDR1 is MNHEY and CDR2 is SVGAGI. CDR3 size: 13 residues. Trimming cost V 6 bases and J 4 bases; bases outside gene matches: 6. CDR3 in DNA: TGTGCCAGCAGGGTGGGACAGTGGTACGAGCAGTACTTC. Residues: CASRVGQWYEQYF.

The gene calls are TRBV4-3 and TRBJ1-2; perhaps TRBD1 as D (6 bases). This CDR3 contains 17 residues. V lost 0 bases and J 6 bases, leaving 20 bases between the germline ends. Germline values: CDR1 LGHNA, CDR2 YSLEER. The chain's CDR3 is CASSQDSSTDRTNGYTF. CDR3 nucleotide sequence: TGCGCCAGCAGCCAAGATAGCAGTACTGACAGGACAAATGGCTACACCTTC.

J is TRBJ2-7 and V is TRBV3-1 (or the pseudogene TRBV3-2); D might be TRBD2 (7 bases). V shed 4 bases and J shed 6 bases, with 19 bases lying between them. Per germline, CDR1 LGHDT and CDR2 YNNKEL (reference sequence). The CDR3 sequence is 15 residues long. The CDR3 is CASSPLTRGAGEQYF. The CDR3 DNA sequence: TGTGCCAGCAGCCCTTTAACCCGGGGGGCGGGCGAGCAGTACTTC.

J is TRBJ1-4 and V is TRBV7-9, with TRBD1 identical over 10 bases. Looked up from germline, CDR1 is SEHNR and CDR2 is FQNEAQ (reference sequence). The CDR3 sequence is 16 residues long. J was trimmed by 6 bases and V by 1 base; bases with no gene match: 5. CDR3 sequence reads: CASSLGRQGADEKLFF. The CDR3 nucleotides read TGTGCCAGCAGCTTAGGTCGACAGGGGGCAGATGAAAAACTGTTTTTT.

The chain combines TRBV6-5 with TRBJ2-2, with no clear D. The germline V and J ends were trimmed by 7 bases and 2 bases, with 14 bases remaining between them. There are 15 residues in the CDR3. Germline V gene sequence: CDR1 MNHEY, CDR2 SVGAGI. The CDR3 coding sequence is TGTGCCAGCAATACGGGCCAGCTTAACACCGGGGAGCTGTTTTTT. As protein: CASNTGQLNTGELFF.

The V gene is TRBV18, the J gene TRBJ2-3, with 9 bases aligning to TRBD2. Trimming removed 2 bases from V and 5 bases from J; junction bases left unmatched: 11. The CDR3 loop spans 17 amino acids. Germline CDR1 and CDR2: KGHSH and LQKENI. The chain's CDR3 is CASSPIMAGGPGDTQYF. CDR3 nucleotides: TGTGCCAGCTCACCAATTATGGCGGGGGGGCCTGGAGATACGCAGTATTTT.

CDR3 sequence (DNA): TGTGCCAGCAGTGGGACAGGGACCGGTGAAAAACTGTTTTTT. Residues: CASSGTGTGEKLFF. The chain links TRBV2 to TRBJ1-4; 8 nucleotides match TRBD1. The germline gives CDR1 SNHLY, CDR2 FYNNEI. With 4 bases clipped from V and 7 bases from J, the junction kept 5 bases outside the gene matches. The CDR3 is made up of 14 amino acids.

This chain joins TRBV7-2 and TRBJ1-1, with D possibly TRBD1 on 5 matching bases. V was clipped by 5 bases and J by 6 bases, with 19 bases between them. Germline assignment: CDR1 SGHTA and CDR2 FQGNSA. This CDR3 comprises 15 residues. The CDR3 loop reads CASSRYVRGVSEAFF. DNA of the CDR3: TGTGCCAGCAGCCGCTATGTTCGGGGGGTGTCTGAAGCTTTCTTT.

The rearrangement joins TRBV7-8 to TRBJ1-6; D unresolved. This CDR3 comprises 15 residues. V was trimmed by 1 base and J by 10 bases, leaving 14 bases between them. Germline CDR1 and CDR2: SGHVS and FQNEAQ. This chain's CDR3 is CASSLGAGFRSPLHF. The CDR3 DNA follows: TGTGCCAGCAGCTTAGGTGCGGGATTTCGGTCACCCCTCCACTTT. Based on the CDR3 plus reference TRBV7-8 and TRBJ1-6, the full variable domain is GAGVSQSPRYKVAKRGQDVALRCDPISGHVSLFWYQQALGQGPEFLTYFQNEAQLDKSGLPSDRFFAERPEGSVSTLKIQRTQQEDSAVYLCASSLGAGFRSPLHFGNGTRLTVT.

V is TRBV2 and J is TRBJ2-5, with TRBD1 as a possible D gene (6 bases). The germline gives CDR1 SNHLY, CDR2 FYNNEI. The CDR3 runs to 13 residues. V was clipped by 10 bases and J by 2 bases, with 14 bases between them. The CDR3 here is CATRTAEQETQYF. The CDR3 DNA is TGTGCCACCCGGACAGCTGAACAAGAGACCCAGTACTTC.